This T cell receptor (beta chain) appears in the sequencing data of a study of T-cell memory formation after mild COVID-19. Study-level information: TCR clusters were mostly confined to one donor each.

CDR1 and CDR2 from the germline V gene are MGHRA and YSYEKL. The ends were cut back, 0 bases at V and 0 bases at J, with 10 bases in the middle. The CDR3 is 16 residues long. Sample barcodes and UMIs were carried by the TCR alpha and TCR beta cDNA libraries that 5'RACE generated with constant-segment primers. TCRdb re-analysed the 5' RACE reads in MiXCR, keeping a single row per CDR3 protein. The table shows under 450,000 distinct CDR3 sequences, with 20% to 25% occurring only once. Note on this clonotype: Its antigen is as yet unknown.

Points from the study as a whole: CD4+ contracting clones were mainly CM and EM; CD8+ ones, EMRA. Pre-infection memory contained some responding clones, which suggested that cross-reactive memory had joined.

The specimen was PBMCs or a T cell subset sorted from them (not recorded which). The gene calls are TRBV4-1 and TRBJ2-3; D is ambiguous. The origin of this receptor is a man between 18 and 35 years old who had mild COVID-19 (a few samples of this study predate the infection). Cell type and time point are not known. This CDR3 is CASSQDSKSSTDTQYF. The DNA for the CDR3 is TGCGCCAGCAGCCAAGATTCGAAAAGTAGCACAGATACGCAGTATTTT.